A single sample is the source of the 5 T cell receptor beta chains below, sequenced in a study of T cell responses to AZD1222 COVID-19 vaccine. Sequenced by immunoSEQ multiplex PCR; TCRdb stores in-frame clones only, minus some. The top ten clones hold less than 20% of a sample with 63,000 or so clones, approximately 83% of them seen once. Sequenced material: peripheral blood, taken on day 0 of AZD1222 vaccination. The receptors here all came from an adult in good health.

J is TRBJ2-5 and V is TRBV5-4; D uncertain. With 3 bases removed from V and 2 bases from J, the gap between germline ends came to 5 bases. This CDR3 comprises 12 residues. Looked up from germline, CDR1 is SGHNT and CDR2 is YYREEE (reference sequence). The DNA for the CDR3 is TGTGCCAGCAGCTCTTCACAAGAGACCCAGTACTTC. It encodes CASSSSQETQYF.

The chain joins TRBV7-8 to TRBJ2-1; TRBD2 might be the D (5 bases). The V gene's germline CDR1 is SGHVS and CDR2 FQNEAQ. CDR3 length: 15 residues. The V end was cut by 0 bases, the J end by 8 bases, with 14 bases between. CDR3 in amino acids: CASSLALGAVDEQFF. The CDR3 nucleotides read TGTGCCAGCAGCTTAGCGCTTGGAGCGGTAGATGAGCAGTTCTTC. Filled out from reference TRBV7-8 and TRBJ2-1, the complete variable domain reads GAGVSQSPRYKVAKRGQDVALRCDPISGHVSLFWYQQALGQGPEFLTYFQNEAQLDKSGLPSDRFFAERPEGSVSTLKIQRTQQEDSAVYLCASSLALGAVDEQFFGPGTRLTVL.

For the CDR3, the DNA is TGTGCCACCAGCAGAGCTGGGGGGGGCGCCGGCAATCAGCCCCAGCATTTT. Its protein product is CATSRAGGGAGNQPQHF. The rearrangement uses TRBV15 and TRBJ1-5; D may be TRBD1 (6 bases). The CDR3 covers 17 residues. Trimming pared 1 base from V and 2 bases from J, leaving 15 bases between. Germline V gives CDR1 LNHNV, CDR2 YYDKDF (reference sequence).

J is TRBJ1-2 and V is TRBV30; 8 bases line up with TRBD1. Germline CDR1 GTSNPN, CDR2 SVGIG (reference sequence). V lost 4 bases, J lost 4 bases, and 8 bases stayed unmatched. This CDR3 contains 14 residues. The CDR3 DNA follows: TGTGCCTGGACTAAGGACAGGGTCGGCTATGGCTACACCTTC. Translating it yields CAWTKDRVGYGYTF.

In regard to this clone: The identical CDR3 is also encoded by other nucleotide sequences in the sample. The chain carries TRBV12-3 or TRBV12-4 and TRBJ1-1; no firm D call. This CDR3 comprises 11 residues. V was clipped by 6 bases and J by 1 base, with 3 bases between them. The DNA for the CDR3 is TGTGCCAGCAGCTCGAACACTGAAGCTTTCTTT. Translating gives CASSSNTEAFF.